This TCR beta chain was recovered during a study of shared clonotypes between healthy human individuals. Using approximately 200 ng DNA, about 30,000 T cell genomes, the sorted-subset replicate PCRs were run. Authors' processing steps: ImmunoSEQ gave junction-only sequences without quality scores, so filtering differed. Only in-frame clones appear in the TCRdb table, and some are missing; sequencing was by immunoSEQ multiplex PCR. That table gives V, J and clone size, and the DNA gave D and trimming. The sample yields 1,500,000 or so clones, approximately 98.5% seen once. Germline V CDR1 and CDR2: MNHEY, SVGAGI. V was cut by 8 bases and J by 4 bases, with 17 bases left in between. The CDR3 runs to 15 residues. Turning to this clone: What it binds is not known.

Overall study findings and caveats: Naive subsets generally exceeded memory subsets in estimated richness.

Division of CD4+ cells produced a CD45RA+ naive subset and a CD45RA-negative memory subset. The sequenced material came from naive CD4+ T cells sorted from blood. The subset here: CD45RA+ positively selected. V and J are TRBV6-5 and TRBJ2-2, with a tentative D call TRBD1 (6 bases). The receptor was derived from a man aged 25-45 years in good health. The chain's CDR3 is CASYRPGQTTGELFF. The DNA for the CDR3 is TGTGCCAGCTATCGGCCAGGACAGACCACCGGGGAGCTGTTTTTT.